This T cell receptor (beta chain) was identified in a study of blood T cell repertoires in COVID-19. Overall study context: Sources were T cells, B-cell-depleted T cells, or PBMCs; the material itself was cDNA or gDNA.

Profiling relied on immunoSEQ multiplex PCR, and the TCRdb table lists in-frame clones only, not all of them. The table shows about 53,000 clones, with more than 80% occurring only once. V was trimmed by 5 bases and J by 8 bases, leaving 9 bases between them. The germline V gene has CDR1 SNHLY and CDR2 FYNNEI. The length of the CDR3 is 12 residues. This chain connects TRBV2 to TRBJ2-2, with D perhaps matching TRBD2 (5 bases). Material: peripheral blood. This sequence was found in a man older than 75 with acute or convalescent COVID-19. The CDR3 here is CASSRDLGELFF. In DNA, the CDR3 is TGTGCCAGCAGTCGGGATCTTGGGGAGCTGTTTTTT.